The present T cell receptor beta chain was sequenced within a study of blood T cells in healthy people across ages. Study results and limitations: Naive and antigen-experienced cells could not be conclusively compared, given unsorted PBMCs.

With regard to this clonotype: Its cognate antigen is unknown.

Germline loops: CDR1 SGHAT, CDR2 FQNNGV. The CDR3 length is 16 residues. V lost 5 bases to trimming and J lost 5 bases; unmatched junction nucleotides: 12. Then a second PCR, running about 6 to 12 cycles, was carried out with a sample-barcoded 5' primer and a J-beta primer mix. TCRdb processed the 5' RACE reads anew with MiXCR; each CDR3 protein has one entry. Of 850,000 to 1,300,000 distinct CDR3 sequences listed, 35% to 50% are singletons. Healthy individuals of Caucasian origin from Russia, aged roughly 6 to 90, served as donors. The V gene is TRBV11-2, the J gene TRBJ2-5; 9 bases align to TRBD1. The source is a woman aged 55 to 70 in good health. Sequenced: blood. CDR3 DNA: TGTGCCAGCAGCCCCGTCCTGACAGGGGGAGTCGAGACCCAGTACTTC. Translation: CASSPVLTGGVETQYF.